The 29 T cell receptor beta chains in this list originate from one sample, sequenced in a study of shared clonotypes between healthy human individuals. TCRdb's copy holds only in-frame clones and misses some; the assay was immunoSEQ multiplex PCR. The sample has under 550,000 clones; less than 96% are singletons. Sequenced: naive CD4+ T cells sorted from blood. The subset denotes: CD45RA+ positively selected. Every receptor here comes from a woman under 40 in good health.

The V and J genes are TRBV5-1 and TRBJ2-1; D may match TRBD1 or TRBD2 (5 bases each). This CDR3 has 15 residues. Trimming removed 4 bases from V and 8 bases from J, with 19 bases in between. Germline CDR1 and CDR2: SGHRS and YFSETQ. CDR3 region: CASSHYGAPGDEQFF. The CDR3 DNA reads as TGCGCCAGCAGCCATTACGGGGCCCCCGGGGATGAGCAGTTCTTC.

The chain has TRBV27 and TRBJ1-1; perhaps TRBD1 as D (6 bases). Trimming took 6 bases from V and 6 from J, leaving 20 bases between them. The CDR3 is 15 residues long. Per the germline V gene, CDR1 is MNHEY and CDR2 is SMNVEV (reference sequence). CDR3 nucleotides: TGTGCCAGCAGCACACTCCAGGGGCCTTTCTCTGAAGCTTTCTTT. Amino acids: CASSTLQGPFSEAFF.

The chain joins TRBV4-1 to TRBJ2-2; tentative D call: TRBD1 (6 bases). V lost 4 bases to trimming and J lost 0 bases, with 18 bases between them. The germline CDR1 and CDR2 sequences are MGHRA and YSYEKL. The length of the CDR3 is 18 residues. CDR3 nucleotide sequence: TGCGCCAGCAGCCGTTACCCAGGGGCAACCTCGAACACCGGGGAGCTGTTTTTT. It encodes CASSRYPGATSNTGELFF.

The chain combines TRBV19 with TRBJ1-4; 9 bases agree with TRBD1. Germline CDR1 is LNHDA and CDR2 is SQIVND (reference sequence). This CDR3 contains 15 residues. The trim removed 3 bases at V and 6 bases at J, leaving 5 bases unmatched. This CDR3 is CASSMYRTGDEKLFF. Here the CDR3 DNA reads TGTGCCAGTAGTATGTATCGGACAGGGGATGAAAAACTGTTTTTT.

The chain is built from TRBV10-3 and TRBJ2-6, with a tentative D call TRBD2 (5 bases). Trimming shortened V by 0 bases and J by 1 base, and 16 bases separated the two germline ends. Germline CDR1 reads ENHRY; CDR2 reads SYGVKD. The CDR3 is 19 residues long. The CDR3 region has the DNA TGTGCCATCAGTGAGTCGACGGGGATGGCCTGGTCTGGGGCCAACGTCCTGACTTTC. It codes for CAISESTGMAWSGANVLTF.

The chain uses TRBV6-4 and TRBJ2-3, with D tentatively TRBD1 (6 bases). CDR1 is MRHNA, CDR2 SNTAGT, per germline. CDR3 length: 13 amino acids. Trimming took off 4 bases at V and 3 bases at J, with 8 bases between the two ends. In DNA form, the CDR3 reads TGTGCCAGCAGTGCGGACAGAACAGATACGCAGTATTTT. Residues: CASSADRTDTQYF.

The rearrangement joins TRBV19 to TRBJ2-2, with a possible D match to TRBD1 (5 bases). Trimming shortened V by 9 bases and J by 8 bases, and 25 bases separated the two germline ends. Per germline, CDR1 LNHDA and CDR2 SQIVND (reference sequence). CDR3 length equals 16 residues. CDR3 in DNA: TGTGCCAGCTCCCACCCAAGACAGATAACACGTGGGGAGCTGTTTTTT. Residues: CASSHPRQITRGELFF.

The chain has TRBV28 and TRBJ2-7; D perhaps matches TRBD2 (7 bases). This CDR3 has 18 residues. Germline lookup yields CDR1 MDHEN and CDR2 SYDVKM. The ends were cut back, 8 bases at V and 2 bases at J, with 28 bases in the middle. The chain's CDR3 is CASEGSGGAPSNPYEQYF. The CDR3 DNA reads as TGTGCCAGCGAGGGATCGGGGGGCGCGCCCTCAAATCCCTACGAGCAGTACTTC.

This chain joins TRBV5-5 and TRBJ1-3, with D perhaps TRBD1 (6 bases). Trimming removed 2 bases at V and 4 bases at J, with 10 bases between. The germline CDR1 and CDR2 sequences are SGHKS and YYEKEE (reference sequence). The CDR3 has 14 amino acids. The CDR3 sequence: CASSFGGRGNTIYF. In DNA form, the CDR3 reads TGTGCCAGCAGCTTTGGGGGCCGGGGAAACACCATATATTTT.

This chain connects TRBV7-6 to TRBJ2-1; D is possibly TRBD2 (6 bases). This CDR3 comprises 14 residues. V was shortened by 5 bases and J by 4 bases, with 12 bases between the two germline ends. Germline V lookup: CDR1 SGHVS, CDR2 FNYEAQ. The CDR3 DNA reads as TGTGCCAGCAGCCCGGGGACTTCTTACAATGAGCAGTTCTTC. Translation: CASSPGTSYNEQFF.

This clone was seen a single time. This chain links TRBV5-1 with TRBJ2-2; TRBD2 agrees at 12 bases. This CDR3 comprises 17 residues. V lost 4 bases to trimming and J lost 2 bases; unmatched junction nucleotides: 6. Germline CDR1 SGHRS, CDR2 YFSETQ. In DNA form, the CDR3 reads TGCGCCAGCAGCGGAAGACTAGCGGGAGTTAACACCGGGGAGCTGTTTTTT. It encodes CASSGRLAGVNTGELFF.

The chain carries TRBV5-1 and TRBJ1-1; a possible D gene is TRBD1 (5 bases). V gave up 4 bases and J gave up 1 base, with 8 bases separating them. The CDR3 consists of 13 residues. Germline V gene sequence: CDR1 SGHRS, CDR2 YFSETQ. The CDR3 sequence is CASSVTANTEAFF. CDR3 in DNA: TGCGCCAGCAGCGTGACAGCGAACACTGAAGCTTTCTTT.

V and J are TRBV5-8 and TRBJ2-5; D possibly uses TRBD1 or TRBD2 (5 bases each). V lost 6 bases and J 1 base, leaving 13 bases between the germline ends. CDR1 is SGHTS and CDR2 is YDEGEE in the germline V gene. This CDR3 region has 14 residues. This chain's CDR3 is CASNKAGGQETQYF. The DNA of the CDR3 is TGTGCCAGCAACAAGGCTGGGGGCCAAGAGACCCAGTACTTC.

This chain joins TRBV28 and TRBJ2-3; tentative D call: TRBD2 (6 bases). V shed 3 bases and J shed 2 bases, with 24 bases lying between them. The CDR3 runs to 19 residues. Germline V gene lookup returns CDR1 MDHEN and CDR2 SYDVKM. The DNA for the CDR3 is TGTGCCAGCAGTTTGGTTTTGAGCGGGTTTGTTGGGATCACAGATACGCAGTATTTT. Translating gives CASSLVLSGFVGITDTQYF.

The chain combines TRBV5-1 with TRBJ1-2; D is uncertain. There are 12 residues in the CDR3. The germline gives CDR1 SGHRS, CDR2 YFSETQ. V was clipped by 0 bases and J by 6 bases, with 6 bases between them. This chain's CDR3 is CASSLASHGYTF. The CDR3 region has the DNA TGCGCCAGCAGCTTGGCCTCTCATGGCTACACCTTC.

This sequence joins TRBV5-8 and TRBJ2-1; D not certain. This CDR3 has 12 residues. From germline, CDR1 is SGHTS and CDR2 YDEGEE. V gave up 4 bases and J gave up 13 bases, with 15 bases separating them. DNA of the CDR3: TGTGCCAGCAGCCCACCCGCACTGCCTCAGTTCTTC. Translated: CASSPPALPQFF.

The chain combines TRBV27 with TRBJ1-1; D uncertain. The CDR3 runs to 13 residues. The ends were cut back, 4 bases at V and 5 bases at J, with 11 bases in the middle. Germline V gives CDR1 MNHEY, CDR2 SMNVEV (reference sequence). The CDR3 DNA follows: TGTGCCAGCAGTTGGCGGGATAGGACTGAAGCTTTCTTT. This encodes CASSWRDRTEAFF.

V gene TRBV6-5 combines with J gene TRBJ1-5, with TRBD1 matching 7 bases. The germline V gene has CDR1 MNHEY and CDR2 SVGAGI. This CDR3 comprises 14 residues. After removal of 0 bases from V and 5 bases from J, the junction contained 1 base not matched to a gene. The CDR3 sequence: CASSYSGQDQPQHF. The CDR3 region has the DNA TGTGCCAGCAGTTACTCTGGACAGGATCAGCCCCAGCATTTT.

V and J are TRBV5-1 and TRBJ2-1; D is unresolved. The CDR3 length is 15 residues. Looked up from germline, CDR1 is SGHRS and CDR2 is YFSETQ. The V end lost 4 bases, the J end lost 4 bases, and 15 bases lay between the germline ends. The CDR3, as DNA: TGCGCCAGCAGCCGGACCCAGAACCGGTACAATGAGCAGTTCTTC. This sequence encodes CASSRTQNRYNEQFF.

The V and J genes are TRBV2 and TRBJ1-1; 8 bases map to TRBD1. Unmatched junction bases numbered 8, after V lost 6 bases and J lost 11 bases. CDR3 size: 12 residues. CDR1 is SNHLY, CDR2 FYNNEI, per germline. The CDR3 loop is CASSDQGANAFF. As DNA, the CDR3 is TGTGCCAGCAGCGATCAGGGGGCGAATGCTTTCTTT.

The chain combines TRBV21-1 with TRBJ2-3. TRBV21-1 is recorded as a pseudogene. CDR3 length equals 16 residues. CDR3 sequence (DNA): TGTGCCAGCAGAAACATGTTAGCTACAGTCCAAGATACGCAGTATTTT. The encoded protein is CASRNMLATVQDTQYF.

The chain links TRBV11-2 to TRBJ2-2; D ambiguous. This CDR3 region has 17 residues. The V and J ends lost 10 bases and 3 bases respectively, with 24 bases between them. Germline lookup yields CDR1 SGHAT and CDR2 FQNNGV. The CDR3 sequence is CAIDPASVYGYTGELFF. As DNA, the CDR3 is TGTGCCATCGATCCAGCTTCGGTGTATGGGTACACCGGGGAGCTGTTTTTT.

Points on this clone: The same CDR3 can be traced to other DNA sequences in this sample. The DNA for the CDR3 is TGTGCCAGCAGCTTAGCCGGGACAGGGACCTACGAGCAGTACTTC. The encoded protein is CASSLAGTGTYEQYF. This chain connects TRBV7-9 to TRBJ2-7, with 9 positions matching TRBD1. The CDR3 is made up of 15 amino acids. CDR1 is SEHNR, CDR2 FQNEAQ, per germline (reference sequence). Trimming took 0 bases from V and 2 from J; bases not matched to a gene: 2.

Points on this clone: Other DNA sequences of this sample code for an identical CDR3. The rearrangement joins TRBV19 to TRBJ2-1; 10 bases align to TRBD2. The germline V gene encodes CDR1 LNHDA and CDR2 SQIVND (reference sequence). The ends lost 2 bases at V and 2 bases at J; junction bases unmatched: 3. The CDR3 contains 16 residues. As DNA, the CDR3 is TGTGCCAGTAGTATACAAGCGGGAGGGCCCTACAATGAGCAGTTCTTC. It yields the protein CASSIQAGGPYNEQFF.

This clone was seen once. The V gene is TRBV5-1, the J gene TRBJ2-3; 7 nucleotides agree with TRBD1. Unmatched junction bases numbered 4, after V lost 4 bases and J lost 2 bases. The V gene's germline CDR1 is SGHRS and CDR2 YFSETQ. CDR3 length: 14 amino acids. The CDR3 bases are TGCGCCAGCAGCCGACAGGGTGACACAGATACGCAGTATTTT. Protein product: CASSRQGDTDTQYF.

V and J are TRBV6-1 and TRBJ2-7; D gene ambiguous. V lost 0 bases, J lost 6 bases, and 12 bases lay in between. The CDR3 has 14 amino acids. Germline values: CDR1 MNHNS, CDR2 SASEGT. The CDR3 DNA follows: TGTGCCAGCAGTGAAGCCCCGCCCACCGGCGAGCAGTACTTC. Translation gives CASSEAPPTGEQYF.

The chain joins TRBV6-5 to TRBJ1-5; maybe TRBD1 (5 bases). Germline V gene lookup returns CDR1 MNHEY and CDR2 SVGAGI. The CDR3 is 13 amino acids. V lost 6 bases and J lost 5, with 11 bases in between. The CDR3 bases are TGTGCCAGCAGATCCCGGGGGGATCAGCCCCAGCATTTT. It yields the protein CASRSRGDQPQHF.

Details on this clone: This specimen includes other DNA sequences encoding the same CDR3. J is TRBJ1-5 and V is TRBV11-2, with D hard to call. Germline CDR1 is SGHAT and CDR2 is FQNNGV. Trimming removed 0 bases at V and 5 bases at J, with 8 bases between. The CDR3 contains 14 residues. For the CDR3, the DNA is TGTGCCAGCAGCTTAGAGGGCGGGGATCAGCCCCAGCATTTT. It encodes CASSLEGGDQPQHF. The full variable domain, in which reference TRBV11-2 and TRBJ1-5 provide the parts outside the CDR3, is EAGVAQSPRYKIIEKRQSVAFWCNPISGHATLYWYQQILGQGPKLLIQFQNNGVVDDSQLPKDRFSAERLKGVDSTLKIQPAKLEDSAVYLCASSLEGGDQPQHFGDGTRLSIL.

V and J are TRBV4-2 and TRBJ2-3; D is unclear. The V gene's germline CDR1 is LGHNA and CDR2 YNFKEQ. The CDR3 loop spans 15 amino acids. V lost 8 bases and J lost 0, with 15 bases in between. This CDR3 is CASRREFFSTDTQYF. The CDR3 DNA reads TGTGCCAGCCGACGAGAGTTCTTTAGCACAGATACGCAGTATTTT.